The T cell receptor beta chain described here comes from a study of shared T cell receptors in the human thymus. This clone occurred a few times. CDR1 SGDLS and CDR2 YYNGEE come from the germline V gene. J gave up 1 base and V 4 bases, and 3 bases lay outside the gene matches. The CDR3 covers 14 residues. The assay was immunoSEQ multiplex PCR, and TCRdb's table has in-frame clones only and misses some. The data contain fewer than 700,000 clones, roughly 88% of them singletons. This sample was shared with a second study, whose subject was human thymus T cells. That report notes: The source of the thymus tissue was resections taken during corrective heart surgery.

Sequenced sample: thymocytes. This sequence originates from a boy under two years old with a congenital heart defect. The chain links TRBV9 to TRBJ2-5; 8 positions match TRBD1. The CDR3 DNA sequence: TGTGCCAGCAGCCCAGGGGGCAGCCAAGAGACCCAGTACTTC. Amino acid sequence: CASSPGGSQETQYF.